This paragraph reports one T cell receptor beta chain. The sample originates from a study of shared clonotypes between healthy human individuals. Method: immunoSEQ multiplex PCR; TCRdb's copy keeps in-frame clones and lacks some. Altogether 550,000 to 700,000 clones are present, less than 80% being singletons, with the ten largest covering around 1.8%. The healthy adult donors were HIV-negative and reported no recent acute infections or vaccinations. The CDR3 totals 16 residues. Per the germline V gene, CDR1 is SGHAT and CDR2 is FQNNGV. The V end was cut by 1 base, the J end by 1 base, with 11 bases between.

The sample consisted of memory CD4+ T cells sorted from blood. Subset given: CD45RA-negative fraction. The chain is built from TRBV11-2 and TRBJ1-3; no reliable D call. This TCR was recovered from a young woman in good health. The CDR3 region is CASSLGPGPSGNTIYF. The DNA of the CDR3 is TGTGCCAGCAGCTTAGGGCCAGGTCCTTCTGGAAACACCATATATTTT.